Each of the 27 T cell receptor beta chains below was sequenced from the same sample in a study of beta chain features in type 1 diabetes. Overall study results and limits: When Type 1 diabetes patients were examined, their TCRB CDR3s proved moderately but significantly shorter in all four CD4+ subsets.

Every bit of the isolated RNA underwent reverse transcription, so sequencing read expressed TCRB transcripts. The data were produced by immunoSEQ multiplex PCR, yet TCRdb's version contains in-frame clones alone and is incomplete. The sample lists 300,000 to 350,000 clones; roughly 13% were seen once. No antigens are known for them. Material for sequencing was naive CD4+ T cells from blood. These receptors all come from a woman between 18 and 29 years old with type 1 diabetes.

This clone was recorded a few times. The same CDR3 arises from other DNA sequences in this sample as well. The genes are TRBV5-1 and TRBJ2-7; 9 bases agree with TRBD1. Germline CDR1 and CDR2: SGHRS and YFSETQ. The V gene end was trimmed by 3 bases and the J gene end by 4 bases; junction bases not matched to a gene: 5. The CDR3 sequence is 14 residues long. The CDR3 loop reads CASSSDRGGYEQYF. In DNA, the CDR3 is TGCGCCAGCAGCTCGGACAGGGGTGGTTACGAGCAGTACTTC.

This clone has only a few counts. For the CDR3, the DNA is TGTGCCTGGAGTGTAGGTTTGCTAGCGGGAGTGTCGGATGAGCAGTTCTTC. The encoded protein is CAWSVGLLAGVSDEQFF. The chain recombines TRBV30 with TRBJ2-1; 10 bases agree with TRBD2. The CDR3 consists of 17 residues. J gave up 8 bases and V 0 bases, and 13 bases lay outside the gene matches. Germline CDR1 is GTSNPN and CDR2 is SVGIG (reference sequence).

The J gene is TRBJ2-7, the V gene TRBV5-1; D unclear. The V end lost 0 bases, the J end lost 3 bases, and 10 bases lay between the germline ends. Germline values: CDR1 SGHRS, CDR2 YFSETQ. CDR3 length equals 14 residues. The DNA of the CDR3 is TGCGCCAGCAGCTTGGGAGAGATTCTCTACGAGCAGTACTTC. Translated, it gives CASSLGEILYEQYF.

This clone turned up a few times. V usage is TRBV18 and J usage is TRBJ2-7, with 8 bases aligning to TRBD1. Germline CDR1 KGHSH, CDR2 LQKENI. The V gene end was trimmed by 4 bases and the J gene end by 2 bases; junction bases not matched to a gene: 1. This CDR3 contains 13 residues. CDR3 coding DNA: TGTGCCAGCTCACAACAGGGGGCCTACGAGCAGTACGTC. Amino acids: CASSQQGAYEQYV.

CDR3 bases: TGTGCCAGCAGACTCGACAGGGGCTATGGCTACACCTTC. Protein sequence: CASRLDRGYGYTF. The chain combines TRBV27 with TRBJ1-2; TRBD1 agrees at 8 bases. Trimming at V came to 6 bases and at J to 4 bases, leaving 4 bases not matched to a gene. The germline CDR1 and CDR2 sequences are MNHEY and SMNVEV (reference sequence). There are 13 residues in the CDR3.

The chain is built from TRBV11-2 and TRBJ2-7; 7 bases match TRBD1. CDR1 is SGHAT and CDR2 is FQNNGV in the germline V gene. Trimming at V came to 1 base and at J to 6 bases, leaving 3 bases not matched to a gene. This CDR3 spans 13 amino acids. The CDR3 DNA follows: TGTGCCAGCAGCTTAGGAGGGGGCGCCGAGCAGTACGTC. This codes for CASSLGGGAEQYV.

The rearrangement uses TRBV18 and TRBJ2-5; TRBD1 matches 9 bases. Germline V gene lookup returns CDR1 KGHSH and CDR2 LQKENI. With V trimmed by 5 bases and J by 4 bases, 11 bases remained unmatched. The CDR3 runs 16 residues. The CDR3 sequence: CASSSSPGTGLETQYF. The CDR3 nucleotides are TGTGCCAGCTCATCCAGCCCCGGGACAGGGTTAGAGACCCAGTACTTC.

The sample holds a few counts of this clone. Germline is not matched at one junction end, which may reflect a read error. The rearrangement joins TRBV11-2 to TRBJ2-4, with 9 bases lining up with TRBD2. The CDR3 is 13 residues long. In germline, CDR1 is SGHAT, CDR2 FQNNGV. The CDR3 bases are TGTGCCAGCAGCTTTGGGCTAGCGGGGCCTCGGGACTTC. Translating it yields CASSFGLAGPRDF.

The rearrangement joins TRBV7-2 to TRBJ1-5, with TRBD1 identical over 9 bases. Unmatched junction bases numbered 6, after V lost 2 bases and J lost 4 bases. The CDR3 is 16 amino acids. Germline CDR1 and CDR2: SGHTA and FQGNSA. The CDR3 here is CASSLLGTGKNQPQHF. The CDR3 bases are TGTGCCAGCAGCTTACTCGGGACAGGGAAGAATCAGCCCCAGCATTTT.

The chain is built from TRBV23-1 and TRBJ2-4; the match to TRBD2 covers 10 bases. TRBV23-1 is an ORF for which the function is uncertain. J lost 0 bases, V lost 4 bases, and 15 bases had no gene match. CDR3 length equals 20 residues. The chain's CDR3 is CASSPPHLAGVCGAKNIQYF. For the CDR3, the DNA is TGCGCCAGCAGTCCGCCCCATCTAGCGGGAGTTTGTGGAGCCAAAAACATTCAGTACTTC.

The V and J genes are TRBV9 and TRBJ2-1; 7 bases fit TRBD2. Germline CDR1 is SGDLS and CDR2 is YYNGEE. Trimming took 4 bases from V and 6 from J; bases not matched to a gene: 16. This CDR3 contains 17 residues. CDR3 nucleotides: TGTGCCAGCAGCCCCCAGATAGCGGGTGAAGGTTCCAATGAGCAGTTCTTC. Protein: CASSPQIAGEGSNEQFF. The variable domain in full, with the rest retrieved from reference TRBV9 and TRBJ2-1, is DSGVTQTPKHLITATGQRVTLRCSPRSGDLSVYWYQQSLDQGLQFLIQYYNGEERAKGNILERFSAQQFPDLHSELNLSSLELGDSALYFCASSPQIAGEGSNEQFFGPGTRLTVL.

This chain uses TRBV29-1 with TRBJ2-7; 9 bases align to TRBD1. V shed 1 base and J 4 bases; nucleotides not matched to a gene: 5. The CDR3 contains 14 residues. CDR1 and CDR2 from the germline V gene are SQVTM and ANQGSEA. CDR3 loop: CSVEVTGGRYEQYF. The DNA of the CDR3 is TGCAGCGTTGAAGTCACAGGGGGCAGGTACGAGCAGTACTTC.

A few counts support this clone. The rearrangement uses TRBV5-1 and TRBJ2-7, with 7 bases lining up with TRBD2. The junction had 12 bases not matched to a gene; V was cut back by 7 bases and J by 2 bases. This CDR3 comprises 15 residues. Germline CDR1 is SGHRS and CDR2 is YFSETQ. CDR3 nucleotides: TGCGCCAGCGCCGGAGGAAGCGGGATCACCTACGAGCAGTACTTC. It encodes CASAGGSGITYEQYF.

The V and J genes are TRBV7-9 and TRBJ1-1, with D possibly matching TRBD1 (6 bases). The germline V gene encodes CDR1 SEHNR and CDR2 FQNEAQ (reference sequence). The CDR3 totals 15 residues. Trimming took off 6 bases at V and 1 base at J, with 15 bases between the two ends. CDR3 DNA: TGTGCCAGCAGGACGTTACAGGGTCGGAACACTGAAGCTTTCTTT. Its protein is CASRTLQGRNTEAFF. Drawing the rest from reference TRBV7-9 and TRBJ1-1, the complete variable domain is DTGVSQNPRHKITKRGQNVTFRCDPISEHNRLYWYRQTLGQGPEFLTYFQNEAQLEKSRLLSDRFSAERPKGSFSTLEIQRTEQGDSAMYLCASRTLQGRNTEAFFGQGTRLTVV.

The chain couples TRBV6-1 to TRBJ2-7, with 8 bases identical to TRBD1. The CDR3 extends over 13 amino acids. Germline V gene sequence: CDR1 MNHNS, CDR2 SASEGT. With V trimmed by 7 bases and J by 7 bases, 9 bases remained unmatched. The CDR3 region is CASIADREGEQYV. In nucleotides, the CDR3 is TGTGCCAGCATTGCGGACAGGGAAGGTGAGCAGTACGTC.

In this sample, this clone turned up a few times. V and J are TRBV29-1 and TRBJ1-4; D might be TRBD1 (6 bases). Germline lookup yields CDR1 SQVTM and CDR2 ANQGSEA. CDR3 length: 13 residues. Trimming stripped 7 bases from V and 4 bases from J, with 13 bases between. The CDR3 sequence is CSGQGGSNEKLFF. In DNA form, the CDR3 reads TGCAGCGGCCAAGGGGGAAGTAATGAAAAACTGTTTTTT.

This clone was detected only a few times. The V and J genes are TRBV7-2 and TRBJ2-5; the D gene is possibly TRBD1 (6 bases). Germline CDR1 is SGHTA and CDR2 is FQGNSA. The V gene lost 5 bases and the J gene lost 5 bases, with 15 bases spanning the gap. This CDR3 has 14 amino acids. For the CDR3, the DNA is TGTGCCAGCAGCGGGCACAGGGTTCGGGAGACCCAGTACTTC. Its translation: CASSGHRVRETQYF.

The chain carries TRBV2 and TRBJ1-1; 10 nucleotides agree with TRBD1. The CDR3 runs to 15 residues. Germline V gene data show CDR1 as SNHLY and CDR2 as FYNNEI. V lost 6 bases to trimming and J lost 3 bases; unmatched junction nucleotides: 7. The CDR3 DNA sequence: TGTGCCAGCAGGGCGACTGACAGGGGGCACACTGAAGCTTTCTTT. Its translation is CASRATDRGHTEAFF.

The genes are TRBV14 and TRBJ2-1, with a weak D call TRBD1 (6 bases). V shed 4 bases and J shed 3 bases, with 19 bases lying between them. The germline gives CDR1 SGHDN, CDR2 FVKESK. CDR3 length: 17 residues. CDR3 loop: CASSPEIWTESYNEQFF. CDR3 bases: TGTGCCAGCAGCCCGGAGATTTGGACAGAGAGCTACAATGAGCAGTTCTTC.

As concerns this clone: This sample also contains other DNA sequences that code for the same CDR3. This rearrangement joins TRBV18 to TRBJ2-3; 12 bases are shared with TRBD2. This CDR3 contains 15 residues. V gave up 2 bases and J gave up 3 bases; unmatched junction bases: 0. Germline V CDR1 and CDR2: KGHSH, LQKENI. CDR3 coding DNA: TGTGCCAGCTCACCAACTAGCGGGAGGACAGATACGCAGTATTTT. It encodes CASSPTSGRTDTQYF. The full variable domain, completed using reference TRBV18 and TRBJ2-3, is NAGVMQNPRHLVRRRGQEARLRCSPMKGHSHVYWYRQLPEEGLKFMVYLQKENIIDESGMPKERFSAEFPKEGPSILRIQQVVRGDSAAYFCASSPTSGRTDTQYFGPGTRLTVL.

In this sample, this clone turned up a few times. V gene TRBV2 combines with J gene TRBJ2-7; TRBD1 is a possible D gene (5 bases). Trimming pared 4 bases from V and 5 bases from J, leaving 9 bases between. From germline, CDR1 is SNHLY and CDR2 FYNNEI. The length of the CDR3 is 12 residues. CDR3 in amino acids: CASSADSHEQYV. CDR3 bases: TGTGCCAGCAGTGCTGACAGCCACGAGCAGTACGTC.

The genes are TRBV12-5 and TRBJ2-1; D remains unclear. Between the trimmed V and J ends, which lost 0 bases and 1 base, there was a span of 7 bases. The CDR3 consists of 15 residues. In germline, CDR1 is LGHNT, CDR2 FRNRAP. The CDR3 DNA sequence: TGTGCTAGTGGTTTGGTCTCAGGATCCTACAATGAGCAGTTCTTC. Its protein product is CASGLVSGSYNEQFF.

About this clone: The sample contains more than one DNA sequence encoding this CDR3. The chain carries TRBV7-2 and TRBJ1-1, with 7 bases fitting TRBD1. This CDR3 has 13 residues. Looked up from germline, CDR1 is SGHTA and CDR2 is FQGNSA. With V trimmed by 5 bases and J by 2 bases, 2 bases remained unmatched. The CDR3 region is CASSRDRNTEAFF. Written as DNA, the CDR3 is TGTGCCAGCAGCCGGGACAGAAACACTGAAGCTTTCTTT.

This chain links TRBV27 with TRBJ1-5; 8 nucleotides match TRBD1. This CDR3 comprises 14 residues. The ends lost 4 bases at V and 3 bases at J; junction bases unmatched: 2. From germline, CDR1 is MNHEY and CDR2 SMNVEV (reference sequence). CDR3 sequence (DNA): TGTGCCAGCAGTTGGACAGGGTACAATCAGCCCCAGCATTTT. Translation gives CASSWTGYNQPQHF.

This clone came up a few times. The chain carries TRBV27 and TRBJ2-5; no clear D. Germline assignment: CDR1 MNHEY and CDR2 SMNVEV (reference sequence). This CDR3 is 13 amino acids long. The V end lost 2 bases, the J end lost 5 bases, and 9 bases lay between the germline ends. CDR3 region: CASSLISGETQYF. DNA of the CDR3: TGTGCCAGCAGTTTAATTAGTGGTGAGACCCAGTACTTC.

V usage is TRBV4-1 and J usage is TRBJ1-2; D unclear. Trimming removed 4 bases from V and 6 bases from J, with 12 bases in between. This CDR3 region has 13 residues. The germline gives CDR1 MGHRA, CDR2 YSYEKL. CDR3: CASSPGRVNGYTF. The DNA for the CDR3 is TGCGCCAGCAGCCCGGGGAGGGTCAATGGCTACACCTTC.

A few counts support this clone. V usage is TRBV30 and J usage is TRBJ1-2; unclear D gene. Trimming shortened V by 3 bases and J by 2 bases, and 7 bases separated the two germline ends. Germline V gene sequence: CDR1 GTSNPN, CDR2 SVGIG (reference sequence). This CDR3 spans 12 amino acids. The CDR3 here is CAWRSLNYGYTF. In DNA form, the CDR3 reads TGTGCCTGGAGGTCACTGAACTATGGCTACACCTTC.